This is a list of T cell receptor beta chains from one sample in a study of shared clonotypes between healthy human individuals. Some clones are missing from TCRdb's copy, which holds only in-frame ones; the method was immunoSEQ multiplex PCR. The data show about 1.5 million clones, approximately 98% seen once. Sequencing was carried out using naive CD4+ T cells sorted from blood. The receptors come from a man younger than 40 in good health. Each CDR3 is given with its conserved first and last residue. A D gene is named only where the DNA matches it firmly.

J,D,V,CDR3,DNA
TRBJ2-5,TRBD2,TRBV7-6,CASSTLAGGPYETQYF,TGTGCCAGCAGCACCCTAGCGGGAGGGCCGTATGAGACCCAGTACTTC
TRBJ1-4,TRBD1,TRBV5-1,CASSRGQGNEKLFF,TGCGCCAGCAGCCGGGGACAGGGGAATGAAAAACTGTTTTTT
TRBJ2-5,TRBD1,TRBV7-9,CASSSSAPQNRGGPGTQYF,TGTGCCAGCAGCTCGTCAGCCCCCCAAAACAGGGGCGGTCCTGGGACCCAGTACTTC
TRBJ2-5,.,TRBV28,CASSLFSETQYF,TGTGCCAGCAGTTTATTCTCCGAGACCCAGTACTTC
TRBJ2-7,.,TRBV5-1,CASSLGGLPQHF,TGCGCCAGCAGCTTGGGGGGGTTGCCTCAGCACTTC
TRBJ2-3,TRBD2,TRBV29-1,CSGTSGGTDTQYF,TGCAGCGGGACTAGCGGGGGCACAGATACGCAGTATTTT
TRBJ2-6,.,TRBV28,CASSSGLGSGANVLTF,TGTGCCAGCAGCTCGGGGCTGGGGTCTGGGGCCAACGTCCTGACTTTC
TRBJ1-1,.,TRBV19,CASSMSPWGANTEAFF,TGTGCCAGTAGTATGAGTCCCTGGGGGGCGAACACTGAAGCTTTCTTT
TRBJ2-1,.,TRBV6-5,CASRARGRNEQFF,TGTGCCAGCAGGGCCCGGGGCCGGAATGAGCAGTTCTTC
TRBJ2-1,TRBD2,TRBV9,CASSVDTIAGSIYNEQFF,TGTGCCAGCAGCGTAGATACAATAGCGGGGTCCATTTACAATGAGCAGTTCTTC
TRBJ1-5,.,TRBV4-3,CASSRLRKPNQPQHF,TGCGCCAGCAGCCGATTAAGAAAACCCAATCAGCCCCAGCATTTT
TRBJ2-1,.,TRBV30,CAWSKLGNEQFF,TGTGCCTGGAGTAAATTGGGCAATGAGCAGTTCTTC
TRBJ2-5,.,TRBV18,CASSPVGGQETQYF,TGTGCCAGCTCACCAGTGGGGGGCCAAGAGACCCAGTACTTC
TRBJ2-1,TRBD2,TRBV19,CASKLAGGNEQFF,TGTGCCAGTAAACTAGCGGGAGGTAATGAGCAGTTCTTC
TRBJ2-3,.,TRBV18,CASSSSSDYTQYF,TGTGCCAGCTCAAGCTCCTCAGATTATACGCAGTATTTT